This T cell receptor beta chain was profiled in a study of long-term antiretroviral therapy in people with HIV. Across the whole study: When the earliest samples were collected, ART was typically delayed until CD4 counts fell.

Treatment locations for all participants with HIV were in the United States. This clone turned up a few times. Germline V gives CDR1 MNHEY, CDR2 SVGAGI. The CDR3 length is 15 residues. Germline trimming cut 4 bases from V and 5 bases from J; bases unmatched to any gene: 10. immunoSEQ v3.0 was run at survey level. Profiled with immunoSEQ multiplex PCR; TCRdb holds only in-frame clones, not every one. The profile shows about 20,000 clones, about nine tenths of them singletons. The sequences come from unsorted PBMCs, collected 4.4 years before starting antiretroviral therapy. This clonotype originated in a woman aged 25 to 39 with HIV. The chain links TRBV6-5 to TRBJ1-1; 7 positions agree with TRBD1. In DNA form, the CDR3 reads TGTGCCAGCAGTTGGCGACAGGGATCTTTTACTGAAGCTTTCTTT. This translates into CASSWRQGSFTEAFF.